This TCR beta chain stems from a study of control samples from healthy donors and cancer patients. Some clones are missing from TCRdb's copy, which holds only in-frame ones; the method was immunoSEQ multiplex PCR. The repertoire holds roughly 52,000 clones, with approximately 95% as singletons. Trimming took 5 bases from V and 4 from J; bases not matched to a gene: 1. This CDR3 region has 13 residues. CDR1 is SGHRS, CDR2 YFSETQ, per germline. Sequencing was done on a sample of blood. This clonotype originated in a man aged 25-40 years in good health. The rearrangement links TRBV5-1 to TRBJ2-1; TRBD1 agrees at 9 bases. CDR3 protein: CASRGTGYNEQFF. CDR3 nucleotides: TGCGCCAGCAGGGGGACAGGGTACAATGAGCAGTTCTTC. The whole variable domain, filled in from reference TRBV5-1 and TRBJ2-1, reads KAGVTQTPRYLIKTRGQQVTLSCSPISGHRSVSWYQQTPGQGLQFLFEYFSETQRNKGNFPGRFSGRQFSNSRSEMNVSTLELGDSALYLCASRGTGYNEQFFGPGTRLTVL.